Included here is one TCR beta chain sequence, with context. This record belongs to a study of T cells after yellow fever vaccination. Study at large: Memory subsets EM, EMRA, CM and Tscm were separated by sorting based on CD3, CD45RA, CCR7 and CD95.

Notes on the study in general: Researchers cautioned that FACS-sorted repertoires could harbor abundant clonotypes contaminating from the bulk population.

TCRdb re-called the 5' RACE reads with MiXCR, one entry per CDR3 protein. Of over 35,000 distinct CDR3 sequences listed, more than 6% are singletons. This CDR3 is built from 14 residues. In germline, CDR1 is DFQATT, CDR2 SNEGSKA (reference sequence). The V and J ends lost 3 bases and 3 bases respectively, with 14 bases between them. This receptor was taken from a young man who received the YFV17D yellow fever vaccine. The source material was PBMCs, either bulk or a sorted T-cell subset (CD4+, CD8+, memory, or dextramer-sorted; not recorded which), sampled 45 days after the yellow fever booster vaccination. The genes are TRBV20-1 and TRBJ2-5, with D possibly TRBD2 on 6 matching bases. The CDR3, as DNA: TGCAGTGCTAGTCTACTAGCCCGGAAAGAGACCCAGTACTTC. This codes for CSASLLARKETQYF.